The 26 T cell receptor beta chains presented below share a single source sample, sequenced in a study of T cell responses to AZD1222 COVID-19 vaccine. Measured with immunoSEQ multiplex PCR; TCRdb has only the in-frame clones, and not every one. Among over 100,000 clones listed, just under 90% were seen once. The source was peripheral blood, collected on day 0 of AZD1222 vaccination. The source is an adult in good health.

As to this clone: Within the sample, other DNA sequences also encode this same CDR3. The chain combines TRBV18 with TRBJ1-1; D gene unclear. Germline values: CDR1 KGHSH, CDR2 LQKENI. Trimming pared 3 bases from V and 0 bases from J, leaving 5 bases between. The CDR3 covers 13 residues. CDR3 coding DNA: TGTGCCAGCTCACCGGCTTTGAACACTGAAGCTTTCTTT. This gives the protein CASSPALNTEAFF. The variable domain in full, completed from reference TRBV18 and TRBJ1-1, reads NAGVMQNPRHLVRRRGQEARLRCSPMKGHSHVYWYRQLPEEGLKFMVYLQKENIIDESGMPKERFSAEFPKEGPSILRIQQVVRGDSAAYFCASSPALNTEAFFGQGTRLTVV.

The chain is built from TRBV6-6 and TRBJ1-4; D is ambiguous. Between the trimmed V and J ends, which lost 6 bases and 2 bases, there was a span of 16 bases. The CDR3 is 16 amino acids. Germline V gives CDR1 MNHNY, CDR2 SVGAGI (reference sequence). CDR3 nucleotide sequence: TGTGCCAGCAGCGGACCGGGGAAGGGCACTAATGAAAAACTGTTTTTT. It is translated as CASSGPGKGTNEKLFF.

The genes are TRBV2 and TRBJ2-1; D is unclear. Germline CDR1 reads SNHLY; CDR2 reads FYNNEI. The CDR3 totals 12 residues. V shed 5 bases and J shed 7 bases, with 9 bases lying between them. Here the CDR3 reads CASSYSENEQFF. CDR3 sequence (DNA): TGTGCCAGCAGTTACTCCGAGAATGAGCAGTTCTTC.

CDR3: CASSDRSDQGLSTDGYTF. The CDR3 DNA follows: TGTGCCAGCTCAGACCGATCCGACCAGGGTCTAAGTACAGATGGCTACACCTTC. The rearrangement joins TRBV18 to TRBJ1-2, with D possibly TRBD1 on 5 matching bases. Germline CDR1 and CDR2: KGHSH and LQKENI. CDR3 size: 18 residues. V dropped 5 bases and J dropped 6 bases, with 28 bases sitting between them.

This chain connects TRBV18 to TRBJ1-4; D gene unclear. CDR3 length: 15 amino acids. The germline V and J ends were trimmed by 2 bases and 3 bases, with 10 bases remaining between them. Germline V CDR1 and CDR2: KGHSH, LQKENI. In nucleotides, the CDR3 is TGTGCCAGCTCACCAAAGACCGGGGCTAATGAAAAACTGTTTTTT. It encodes CASSPKTGANEKLFF.

The V gene is TRBV27, the J gene TRBJ2-3; 7 bases line up with TRBD2. Germline loops: CDR1 MNHEY, CDR2 SMNVEV (reference sequence). With 5 bases clipped from V and 6 bases from J, the junction kept 11 bases outside the gene matches. The CDR3 sequence is 15 residues long. The CDR3 coding sequence is TGTGCCAGCAGTCCCACCCGACTAGCCGCCGATACGCAGTATTTT. Amino acid sequence: CASSPTRLAADTQYF.

The V call is TRBV6-6, the J call TRBJ2-3, with D perhaps matching TRBD2 (6 bases). The germline CDR1 and CDR2 sequences are MNHNY and SVGAGI (reference sequence). The germline V and J ends were trimmed by 5 bases and 2 bases, with 26 bases remaining between them. This CDR3 region has 19 residues. DNA for the CDR3: TGTGCCAGCAGTCTAAGGCCTAGCGAGAGGTCTCGTTCCACAGATACGCAGTATTTT. This encodes CASSLRPSERSRSTDTQYF.

The V and J genes are TRBV5-1 and TRBJ1-6; D ambiguous. V lost 2 bases, J lost 10 bases, and 13 bases lay in between. Germline V gives CDR1 SGHRS, CDR2 YFSETQ. There are 14 residues in the CDR3. The CDR3 DNA sequence: TGCGCCAGCAGCTTAGGAGGGTTTCAATCACCCCTCCACTTT. Translating gives CASSLGGFQSPLHF.

V gene TRBV5-5 combines with J gene TRBJ2-1; either TRBD1 or TRBD2 may fit D (5 bases each). The CDR3 runs 15 residues. V gave up 4 bases and J gave up 1 base, with 12 bases separating them. Germline loops: CDR1 SGHKS, CDR2 YYEKEE (reference sequence). This CDR3 reads CASSQGPESYNEQFF. CDR3 sequence (DNA): TGTGCCAGCAGCCAGGGACCGGAGTCCTACAATGAGCAGTTCTTC.

This chain joins TRBV28 and TRBJ1-6; 8 bases align to TRBD1. This CDR3 has 15 amino acids. CDR1 MDHEN and CDR2 SYDVKM come from the germline V gene. The V and J ends lost 5 bases and 7 bases, in that order; junction bases with no gene match: 7. The CDR3 protein is CASSPRTGINSPLHF. CDR3 in DNA: TGTGCCAGCAGTCCCAGGACAGGGATCAATTCACCCCTCCACTTT.

The chain couples TRBV5-1 to TRBJ2-3; 14 bases are a match to TRBD2. The length of the CDR3 is 15 residues. The germline CDR1 and CDR2 sequences are SGHRS and YFSETQ. The J segment lost 6 bases and the V segment lost 4 bases, leaving 4 bases of the junction unmatched. The CDR3 region has the DNA TGCGCCAGCAGCGCGGGACTAGCGGGAGTGGATACGCAGTATTTT. It yields the protein CASSAGLAGVDTQYF.

V and J are TRBV4-1 and TRBJ1-1; D gene ambiguous. The CDR3 has 13 amino acids. Trimming took 2 bases from V and 7 from J, leaving 11 bases between them. Germline CDR1 MGHRA, CDR2 YSYEKL. The CDR3 here is CASSQPARGEAFF. CDR3 nucleotides: TGCGCCAGCAGCCAACCCGCTCGCGGTGAAGCTTTCTTT.

This rearrangement joins TRBV19 to TRBJ1-3; D is unresolved. The length of the CDR3 is 13 residues. The V gene's germline CDR1 is LNHDA and CDR2 SQIVND (reference sequence). The V end was cut by 6 bases, the J end by 8 bases, with 14 bases between. The CDR3 nucleotides read TGTGCCAGTAGACCCGGTTATCAGGACACCATATATTTT. This gives the protein CASRPGYQDTIYF.

This clone was found once. This chain uses TRBV19 with TRBJ2-3; TRBD2 is a possible D gene (5 bases). The V gene's germline CDR1 is LNHDA and CDR2 SQIVND (reference sequence). Trimming shortened V by 4 bases and J by 1 base, and 15 bases separated the two germline ends. This CDR3 contains 16 residues. For the CDR3, the DNA is TGTGCCAGTAGTACCGCCGGGGTCCCCCGCACAGATACGCAGTATTTT. Residues: CASSTAGVPRTDTQYF. Complete variable domain (other parts from reference TRBV19 and TRBJ2-3): DGGITQSPKYLFRKEGQNVTLSCEQNLNHDAMYWYRQDPGQGLRLIYYSQIVNDFQKGDIAEGYSVSREKKESFPLTVTSAQKNPTAFYLCASSTAGVPRTDTQYFGPGTRLTVL.

The chain is built from TRBV5-1 and TRBJ1-2, with D possibly being TRBD1 (5 bases). V gave up 0 bases and J gave up 5 bases, with 11 bases separating them. Germline V gene sequence: CDR1 SGHRS, CDR2 YFSETQ. This CDR3 is 14 amino acids long. CDR3 protein: CASSLGDASYGYTF. The CDR3 DNA reads TGCGCCAGCAGCTTGGGGGACGCATCTTATGGCTACACCTTC.

V gene TRBV19 combines with J gene TRBJ1-1; D is perhaps TRBD1 (5 bases). The V gene's germline CDR1 is LNHDA and CDR2 SQIVND (reference sequence). There are 14 residues in the CDR3. V lost 9 bases and J lost 1, with 15 bases in between. The CDR3 DNA follows: TGTGCCAGCTCCAAAGGTACAGGGAACACTGAAGCTTTCTTT. This encodes CASSKGTGNTEAFF. Full variable domain (remainder filled in from reference TRBV19 and TRBJ1-1): DGGITQSPKYLFRKEGQNVTLSCEQNLNHDAMYWYRQDPGQGLRLIYYSQIVNDFQKGDIAEGYSVSREKKESFPLTVTSAQKNPTAFYLCASSKGTGNTEAFFGQGTRLTVV.

V usage is TRBV18 and J usage is TRBJ2-6; D possibly corresponds to TRBD1 (5 bases). This CDR3 region has 17 residues. V was cut by 3 bases and J by 0 bases, with 12 bases left in between. The germline V gene encodes CDR1 KGHSH and CDR2 LQKENI. The CDR3 DNA follows: TGTGCCAGCTCACCGGGCAGGGTGCTCTCTGGGGCCAACGTCCTGACTTTC. Amino acid sequence: CASSPGRVLSGANVLTF.

The rearrangement joins TRBV2 to TRBJ1-4; D is perhaps TRBD1 (5 bases). Germline V lookup: CDR1 SNHLY, CDR2 FYNNEI. There are 14 residues in the CDR3. Trimming removed 6 bases from V and 4 bases from J, with 12 bases in between. Written as DNA, the CDR3 is TGTGCCAGCAGGGACACGACTTTTAATGAAAAACTGTTTTTT. Its translation is CASRDTTFNEKLFF.

V gene TRBV6-6 combines with J gene TRBJ1-1; the D is unclear. CDR1 and CDR2 (germline): MNHNY, SVGAGI (reference sequence). The V end lost 4 bases, the J end lost 1 base, and 7 bases lay between the germline ends. The CDR3 length is 13 residues. The CDR3 sequence: CASSSKGNTEAFF. The CDR3 DNA reads TGTGCCAGCAGTTCCAAGGGGAACACTGAAGCTTTCTTT.

The chain uses TRBV11-2 and TRBJ2-3; no clear D. CDR3 size: 12 residues. V lost 6 bases to trimming and J lost 2 bases, with 6 bases between them. From germline, CDR1 is SGHAT and CDR2 FQNNGV. The CDR3 region has the DNA TGTGCCAGCAGTCGCTACACAGATACGCAGTATTTT. It encodes CASSRYTDTQYF.

The chain has TRBV28 and TRBJ2-7; 11 bases match TRBD1. Losses at the gene ends were 6 bases for V and 7 bases for J; bases not matched to a gene: 11. CDR1 and CDR2 (germline): MDHEN, SYDVKM. The CDR3 has 15 amino acids. CDR3 coding DNA: TGTGCCAGCAGCCCCGGGACAGGGGGATTGCGGGAGCAGTACTTC. Its translation is CASSPGTGGLREQYF.

The chain joins TRBV28 to TRBJ1-5; 9 bases line up with TRBD1. This CDR3 spans 16 amino acids. The V gene end was trimmed by 1 base and the J gene end by 5 bases; junction bases not matched to a gene: 6. CDR1 and CDR2 from the germline V gene are MDHEN and SYDVKM. Here the CDR3 DNA reads TGTGCCAGCAGTTTATACTTACAGGGGGCGGATCAGCCCCAGCATTTT. Translating gives CASSLYLQGADQPQHF.

This rearrangement joins TRBV2 to TRBJ2-7; D may be TRBD1 or TRBD2 (5 bases each). The germline V and J ends were trimmed by 8 bases and 5 bases, with 16 bases remaining between them. CDR3 size: 13 residues. Germline CDR1 reads SNHLY; CDR2 reads FYNNEI. CDR3 region: CASLGPSVDEQYF. CDR3 in DNA: TGTGCCAGCTTGGGACCTTCAGTCGACGAGCAGTACTTC.

This chain links TRBV24-1 with TRBJ2-2; a possible D gene is TRBD2 (6 bases). Germline CDR1 reads KGHDR; CDR2 reads SFDVKD. The CDR3 covers 14 residues. V lost 8 bases and J 4 bases, leaving 13 bases between the germline ends. The DNA for the CDR3 is TGTGCCACCAAACCTGACGGGAGCACCGGGGAGCTGTTTTTT. Translated: CATKPDGSTGELFF.

The gene calls are TRBV6-4 and TRBJ2-3; 8 nucleotides match TRBD2. The CDR3 covers 14 residues. From germline, CDR1 is MRHNA and CDR2 SNTAGT. The V segment lost 4 bases and the J segment 1 base; nucleotides outside the gene matches: 1. CDR3 nucleotides: TGTGCCAGCAGTGTTAGCGGGGGCACAGATACGCAGTATTTT. Translation gives CASSVSGGTDTQYF.

V usage is TRBV4-3 and J usage is TRBJ2-1; a weak D match, TRBD2 (6 bases). The V and J ends lost 1 base and 7 bases respectively, with 11 bases between them. CDR1 and CDR2 from the germline V gene are LGHNA and YSLEER. The CDR3 spans 14 residues. The CDR3 loop is CASSQAGVHNEQFF. For the CDR3, the DNA is TGCGCCAGCAGCCAAGCGGGAGTTCATAATGAGCAGTTCTTC.